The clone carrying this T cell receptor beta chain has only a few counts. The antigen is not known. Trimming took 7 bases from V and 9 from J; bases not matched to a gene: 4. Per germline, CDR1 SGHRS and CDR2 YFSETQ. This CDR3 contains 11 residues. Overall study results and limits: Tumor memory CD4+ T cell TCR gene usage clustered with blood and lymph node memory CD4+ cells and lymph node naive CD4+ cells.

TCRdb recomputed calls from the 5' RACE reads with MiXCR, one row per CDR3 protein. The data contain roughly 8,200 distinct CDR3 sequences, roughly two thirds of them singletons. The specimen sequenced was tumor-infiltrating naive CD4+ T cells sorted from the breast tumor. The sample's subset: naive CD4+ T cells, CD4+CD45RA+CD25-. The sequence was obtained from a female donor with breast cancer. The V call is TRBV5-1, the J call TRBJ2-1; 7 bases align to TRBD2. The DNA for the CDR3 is TGCGCCAGCCGGGCGGGAGTTGAGCAGTTCTTC. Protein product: CASRAGVEQFF.